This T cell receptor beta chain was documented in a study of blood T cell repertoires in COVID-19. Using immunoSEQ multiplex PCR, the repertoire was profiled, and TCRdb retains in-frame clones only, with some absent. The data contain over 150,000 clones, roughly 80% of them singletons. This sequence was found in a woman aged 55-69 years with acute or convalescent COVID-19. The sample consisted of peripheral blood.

The DNA for the CDR3 is TGTGCCAGCAGCGTAGCCCCAGGGAAAATACTAGCGGGGGGGCAAGAGACCCAGTACTTC. Its translation is CASSVAPGKILAGGQETQYF. The chain is built from TRBV9 and TRBJ2-5, with TRBD2 matching 13 bases. CDR3 length equals 20 residues. CDR1 and CDR2 from the germline V gene are SGDLS and YYNGEE. The ends lost 0 bases at V and 2 bases at J; junction bases unmatched: 13.